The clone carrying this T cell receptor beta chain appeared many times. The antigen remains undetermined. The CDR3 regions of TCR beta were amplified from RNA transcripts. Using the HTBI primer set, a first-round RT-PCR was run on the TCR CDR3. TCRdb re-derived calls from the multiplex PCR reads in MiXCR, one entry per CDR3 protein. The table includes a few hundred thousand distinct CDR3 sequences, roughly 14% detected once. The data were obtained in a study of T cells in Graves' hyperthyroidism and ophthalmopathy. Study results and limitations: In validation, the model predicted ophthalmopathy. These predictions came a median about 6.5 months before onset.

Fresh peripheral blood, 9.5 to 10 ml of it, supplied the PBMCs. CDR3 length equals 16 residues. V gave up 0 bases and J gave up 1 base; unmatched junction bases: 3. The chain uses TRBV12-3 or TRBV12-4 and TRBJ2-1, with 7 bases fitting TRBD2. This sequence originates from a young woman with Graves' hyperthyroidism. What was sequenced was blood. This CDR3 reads CASSLAPGGSYNEQFF. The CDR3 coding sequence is TGTGCCAGCAGTTTAGCGCCGGGAGGTTCCTACAATGAGCAGTTCTTC.